The 8 T cell receptor beta chains reported below all come from one sample, sequenced in a study of T cell responses to AZD1222 COVID-19 vaccine. The assay was immunoSEQ multiplex PCR, and TCRdb's table has in-frame clones only and misses some. The sample shows some 80,000 clones, 70% to 90% of them seen only once. The starting material was peripheral blood, obtained 28 days after the second dose of the MenACWY control vaccine. The receptors stem from an adult who received the MenACWY meningococcal vaccine as a control.

This chain joins TRBV7-9 and TRBJ2-3; 10 positions agree with TRBD1. This CDR3 contains 15 residues. CDR1 and CDR2 from the germline V gene are SEHNR and FQNEAQ (reference sequence). The V segment lost 6 bases and the J segment 3 bases; nucleotides outside the gene matches: 6. CDR3 nucleotide sequence: TGTGCCAGCAGTAAGGACAGGGGGAGAACAGATACGCAGTATTTT. Translation gives CASSKDRGRTDTQYF.

The chain couples TRBV11-2 to TRBJ2-1; no reliable D call. V was shortened by 0 bases and J by 7 bases, with 7 bases between the two germline ends. CDR3 length equals 13 residues. Germline CDR1 is SGHAT and CDR2 is FQNNGV. DNA for the CDR3: TGTGCCAGCAGCTTAGACCATAATAATGAGCAGTTCTTC. Translating it yields CASSLDHNNEQFF.

The rearrangement joins TRBV5-6 to TRBJ2-7, with D possibly matching TRBD2 (5 bases). The V and J ends lost 2 bases and 4 bases respectively, with 7 bases between them. CDR3 length: 12 residues. CDR1 SGHDT and CDR2 YYEEEE come from the germline V gene. The CDR3 here is CASSFGLYEQYF. The DNA of the CDR3 is TGTGCCAGCAGCTTCGGACTGTACGAGCAGTACTTC.

V usage is TRBV6-5 and J usage is TRBJ2-3; D may match TRBD1 or TRBD2 (5 bases each). There are 12 residues in the CDR3. Looked up from germline, CDR1 is MNHEY and CDR2 is SVGAGI. V dropped 6 bases and J dropped 3 bases, with 7 bases sitting between them. This CDR3 reads CASRGTTDTQYF. In DNA, the CDR3 is TGTGCCAGCAGGGGGACGACAGATACGCAGTATTTT.

This clone was observed a single time. The chain joins TRBV18 to TRBJ1-5, with a weak D call TRBD1 (6 bases). This CDR3 has 15 residues. V was clipped by 0 bases and J by 11 bases, with 17 bases between them. The germline V gene encodes CDR1 KGHSH and CDR2 LQKENI. As DNA, the CDR3 is TGTGCCAGCTCACCACCGGGGGGCACTCACAGTACCCAGCATTTT. Protein product: CASSPPGGTHSTQHF.

This rearrangement joins TRBV19 to TRBJ2-1; TRBD2 aligns across 8 bases. CDR1 is LNHDA, CDR2 SQIVND, per germline (reference sequence). This CDR3 spans 16 amino acids. Trimming took 1 base from V and 3 from J; bases not matched to a gene: 5. DNA of the CDR3: TGTGCCAGTAGTATAGGGAGCGGGGGCTTCTACAATGAGCAGTTCTTC. Amino acid sequence: CASSIGSGGFYNEQFF.

CDR3 DNA sequence: TGTGCCAGCAGGGTACCTCAGGGGTTTGGCTACACCTTC. It is translated as CASRVPQGFGYTF. V gene TRBV28 combines with J gene TRBJ1-2; D is perhaps TRBD1 (6 bases). The germline V gene has CDR1 MDHEN and CDR2 SYDVKM. Trimming cost V 6 bases and J 7 bases, with 15 bases left between them. The CDR3 sequence is 13 residues long.

This clone was recorded a few times. The rearrangement links TRBV21-1 to TRBJ2-7; the D segment call TRBD2 is taken from the table without a DNA check. TRBV21-1 is given as a pseudogene. There are 16 residues in the CDR3. The CDR3 is CASSKRWGETPGEQYF. CDR3 DNA sequence: TGTGCCAGCAGCAAGAGGTGGGGGGAAACACCGGGCGAGCAGTACTTC.